This T cell receptor beta chain was recovered during a study of CD4 T cells in relation to SARS-CoV-2 and coronaviruses (dated by TCRdb to about 2021). About the full investigation: Using patient-derived lymphoblastoid cell lines, the shared crossreactive spike epitopes were mapped to their HLA restriction. At the level of individual TCR clonotypes, the study measured memory CD4+ T cell crossreactivity between SARS-CoV-2 spike protein and common cold coronavirus spike proteins. The Adaptive Biotechnologies TCR-sequencing kit was used to sequence samples from three pre-COVID donors and the naive versus memory experiments, while other data came from Illumina-based sequencing. For other donors in the study, expansion assays were sequenced with a different, Illumina-based TCR-beta assay.

In the case of this clone: Its antigen remains unidentified. No base quality information exists; no much larger clone differs at one position.

CD4+ T cells from unexposed donors were collected before the COVID-19 pandemic (2011-2018). To separate naive from memory CD4+ T cells, cryopreserved PBMCs first underwent CD4 enrichment and then EasySep naive CD4+ T cell enrichment. The leukapheresis product for the unexposed donors was obtained through commercial purchase. Ficoll-Paque PLUS gradient centrifugation was used to isolate PBMCs from leukapheresis product or whole blood. The PBMCs went either fresh into the expansion assay or into cryopreservation at -140 degrees C. The QIAamp Micro DNA Kit was used to extract genomic DNA from the CD4+ T cells. DNA from uncultured naive and memory CD4+ T cells underwent immunoSEQ TCR-beta sequencing at deep resolution. Per the authors' processing: Preprocessing removed nonproductive sequences and CDR3s not starting with C, not ending with F or W, or shorter than 7 amino acids. Cultured and uncultured naive and memory CD4+ repertoires were searched for CDR3s previously identified as spike- and CEF-reactive. CDR3 homology was quantified as pairwise Levenshtein distance, calculated with the stringdist R package after three terminal residues were trimmed from each end. TCRdb's version of the immuneACCESS table is confined to in-frame rearrangements and falls short of the full clone set. An unresolved V gene accounts for under half of the shortfall where checked; the remainder is of unknown origin. Clone size and the V and J calls come from that table; the DNA yielded D and trimming. The sample data list about 68,000 clones, and about 92% of these were observed just once. The leading ten clones occupy 0.23% of the sample.

What the research found in general, with its limitations: Naive versus memory sequencing indicated the assay detects memory recall responses rather than primary responses primed during culture. In about 60% of donors, memory CD4+ clonotypes turned up that crossrecognized SARS-CoV-2 and at least one common cold coronavirus spike. Pre-pandemic and post-infection samples were not both contributed by any donor, so tracing of the source of pre-existing responses was limited. Significantly weaker SARS-CoV-2-driven expansion was shown by crossreactive clones than by monoreactive clones, consistent with antigenic imprinting. The study was limited by small numbers of patients and tested TCRs. Since the crossreactivity analysis centred on spike protein, crossreactivity against other viral proteins was not assessed.

The sequence came from a human donor in good health. The sequenced material came from naive CD4+ T cells from PBMCs. Taken with the paper, the label for cell subset or site translates to: naive CD4+ T cells isolated by negative enrichment.

The DNA is TGTGCCATCAGTGAGGGAGGGGGCTCCTACAATGAGCAGTTCTTC. Its translation reads: CAISEGGGSYNEQFF. The rearrangement joined TRBV10-3 to TRBJ2-1; the D call is tentative, TRBD1 or TRBD2, as each matches 6 bases. The germline V gene specifies ENHRY as CDR1 and SYGVKD as CDR2. At the junction V is shortened by 2 bases and J by 0 bases, with 8 bases in between. From cysteine to phenylalanine, the CDR3 is 15 amino acids long. The CDR3 DNA has 45 bases and is translated from base 1.